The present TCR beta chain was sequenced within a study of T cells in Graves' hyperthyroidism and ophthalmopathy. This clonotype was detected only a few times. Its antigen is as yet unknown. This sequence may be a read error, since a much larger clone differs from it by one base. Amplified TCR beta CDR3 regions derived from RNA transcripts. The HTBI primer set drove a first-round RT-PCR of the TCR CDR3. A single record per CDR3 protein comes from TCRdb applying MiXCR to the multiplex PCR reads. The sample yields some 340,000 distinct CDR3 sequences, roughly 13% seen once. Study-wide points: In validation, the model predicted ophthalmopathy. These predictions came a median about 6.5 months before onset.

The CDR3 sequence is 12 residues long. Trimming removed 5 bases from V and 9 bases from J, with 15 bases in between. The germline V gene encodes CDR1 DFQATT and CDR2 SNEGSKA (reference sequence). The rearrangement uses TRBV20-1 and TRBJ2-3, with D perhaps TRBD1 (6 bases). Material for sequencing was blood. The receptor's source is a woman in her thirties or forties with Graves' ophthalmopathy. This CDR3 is CSAGPQGTTQYF. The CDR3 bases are TGCAGTGCTGGCCCACAGGGAACAACGCAGTATTTT.